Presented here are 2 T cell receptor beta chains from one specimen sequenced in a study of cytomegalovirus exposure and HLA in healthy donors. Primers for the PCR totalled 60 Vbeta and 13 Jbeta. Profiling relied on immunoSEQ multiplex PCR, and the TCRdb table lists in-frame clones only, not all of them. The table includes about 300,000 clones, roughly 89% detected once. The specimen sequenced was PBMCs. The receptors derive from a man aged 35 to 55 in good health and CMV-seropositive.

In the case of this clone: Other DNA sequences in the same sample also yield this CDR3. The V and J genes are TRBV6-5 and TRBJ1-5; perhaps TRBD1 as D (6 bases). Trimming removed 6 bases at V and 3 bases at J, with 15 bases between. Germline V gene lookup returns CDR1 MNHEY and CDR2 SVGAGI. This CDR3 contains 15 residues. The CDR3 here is CASSTGQGNNQPQHF. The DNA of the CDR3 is TGTGCCAGCAGCACAGGGCAGGGCAACAATCAGCCCCAGCATTTT.

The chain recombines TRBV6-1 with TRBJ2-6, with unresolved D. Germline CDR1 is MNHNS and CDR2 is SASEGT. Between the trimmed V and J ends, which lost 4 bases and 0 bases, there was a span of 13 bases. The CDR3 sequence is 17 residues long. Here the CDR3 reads CASSGNPLNSGANVLTF. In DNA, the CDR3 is TGTGCCAGCAGTGGTAATCCGTTAAACTCTGGGGCCAACGTCCTGACTTTC.